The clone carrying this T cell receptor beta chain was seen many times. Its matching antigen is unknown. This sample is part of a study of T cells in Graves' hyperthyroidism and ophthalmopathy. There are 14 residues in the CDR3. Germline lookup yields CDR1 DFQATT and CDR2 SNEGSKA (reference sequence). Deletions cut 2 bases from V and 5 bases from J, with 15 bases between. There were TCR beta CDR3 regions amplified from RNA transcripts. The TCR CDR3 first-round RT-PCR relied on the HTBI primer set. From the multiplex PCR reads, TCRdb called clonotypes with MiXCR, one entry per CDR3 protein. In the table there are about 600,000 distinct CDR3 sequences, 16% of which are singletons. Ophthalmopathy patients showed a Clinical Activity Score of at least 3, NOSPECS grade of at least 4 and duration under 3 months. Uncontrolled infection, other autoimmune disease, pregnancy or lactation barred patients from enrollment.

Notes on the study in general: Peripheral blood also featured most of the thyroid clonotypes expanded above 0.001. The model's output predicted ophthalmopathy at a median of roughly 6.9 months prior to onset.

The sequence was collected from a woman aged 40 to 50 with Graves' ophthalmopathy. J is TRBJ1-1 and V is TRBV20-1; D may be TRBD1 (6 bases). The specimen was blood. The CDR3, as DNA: TGCAGTGCTAGACGAGGACAGCGATTGACTGAAGCTTTCTTT. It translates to CSARRGQRLTEAFF.